This section outlines one T cell receptor beta chain sequence together with its context. These data come from a study of blood T cell repertoires in COVID-19. J lost 4 bases, V lost 10 bases, and 7 bases had no gene match. Germline values: CDR1 LNHDA, CDR2 SQIVND (reference sequence). CDR3 size: 13 residues. Original processing methods: The authors estimated nucleated cell counts from reference gene primer amplification. Sequencing was performed with immunoSEQ multiplex PCR; in TCRdb, only in-frame clones are kept and a portion is missing. V and J calls and clone size are those listed in that table; D and trimming were worked out from the DNA. The table has 150,000 or so clones, 75% to 85% seen once.

Sequenced input: peripheral blood. This sequence originates from a man aged 55-75 years with acute or convalescent COVID-19. The chain carries TRBV19 and TRBJ1-2, with 9 positions matching TRBD1. CDR3 amino acids: CATRDREIYGYTF. The CDR3 DNA reads as TGTGCCACCAGGGACAGGGAGATCTATGGCTACACCTTC.